One sample yielded the 16 T cell receptor beta chains listed below, sequenced in a study of PD-L1 blockade in urothelial cancer. Sequencing used immunoSEQ multiplex PCR; TCRdb keeps in-frame clones, though not all of them. The data show about 45,000 clones, roughly four fifths seen once. Described time point: peripheral blood 6 weeks after treatment start. The sequencing used PBMCs, collected around atezolizumab (anti-PD-L1) treatment. The receptors were gathered from a man in his fifties or sixties with urothelial cancer.

This clone was counted a single time. The V and J genes are TRBV6-5 and TRBJ1-4; D is perhaps TRBD1 (5 bases). Germline V gives CDR1 MNHEY, CDR2 SVGAGI. The CDR3 sequence is 15 residues long. V shed 4 bases and J shed 0 bases, with 9 bases lying between them. CDR3 in amino acids: CASSFDSTTNEKLFF. The CDR3 nucleotides are TGTGCCAGCAGTTTTGACAGCACAACTAATGAAAAACTGTTTTTT.

This CDR3 is CASSGGTGAYNEQFF. For the CDR3, the DNA is TGTGCCAGCAGCGGCGGGACAGGGGCATACAATGAGCAGTTCTTC. The chain links TRBV5-4 to TRBJ2-1; 10 bases are a match to TRBD1. The CDR3 sequence is 15 residues long. Germline V lookup: CDR1 SGHNT, CDR2 YYREEE (reference sequence). V lost 4 bases to trimming and J lost 4 bases; unmatched junction nucleotides: 5.

The CDR3 nucleotides are TGTGCCAGCAGTTCCCTAACCGGGACAGGGGTAAACGAGCAGTACTTC. Its protein is CASSSLTGTGVNEQYF. This chain uses TRBV28 with TRBJ2-7, with 10 bases aligning to TRBD1. The CDR3 is made up of 16 amino acids. Germline CDR1 is MDHEN and CDR2 is SYDVKM. The trim removed 4 bases at V and 5 bases at J, leaving 11 bases unmatched.

The J gene is TRBJ2-3, the V gene TRBV19, with D hard to call. Trimming took off 3 bases at V and 0 bases at J, with 7 bases between the two ends. This CDR3 comprises 14 residues. The germline CDR1 and CDR2 sequences are LNHDA and SQIVND (reference sequence). The CDR3 region is CASSMLRSTDTQYF. The CDR3 DNA sequence: TGTGCCAGTAGTATGTTGCGGAGCACAGATACGCAGTATTTT.

V and J are TRBV10-2 and TRBJ2-7; D is perhaps TRBD1 (6 bases). The germline V gene has CDR1 WSHSY and CDR2 SAAADI. Deletions cut 6 bases from V and 3 bases from J, with 6 bases between. This CDR3 is 11 amino acids long. As DNA, the CDR3 is TGCGCCAGCAGACAGGGCTACGAGCAGTACTTC. This sequence encodes CASRQGYEQYF.

In its sample, this clone was seen a few times. V gene TRBV13 combines with J gene TRBJ1-1; D possibly corresponds to TRBD1 (5 bases). This CDR3 has 12 amino acids. V gave up 7 bases and J gave up 10 bases, with 16 bases separating them. CDR1 is PRHDT, CDR2 FYEKMQ, per germline (reference sequence). CDR3 protein: CASTRAGKGAFF. The CDR3 nucleotides are TGTGCCAGCACCAGGGCAGGGAAGGGAGCTTTCTTT.

This chain connects TRBV19 to TRBJ2-3; D perhaps matches TRBD1 (5 bases). Trimming cost V 8 bases and J 0 bases, with 15 bases left between them. The CDR3 is made up of 15 amino acids. CDR1 is LNHDA and CDR2 is SQIVND in the germline V gene (reference sequence). Here the CDR3 reads CASGDRTASTDTQYF. In nucleotides, the CDR3 is TGTGCCAGTGGAGACAGAACCGCTAGCACAGATACGCAGTATTTT.

V and J are TRBV5-1 and TRBJ1-1; D gene ambiguous. This CDR3 region has 13 residues. Per the germline V gene, CDR1 is SGHRS and CDR2 is YFSETQ. Trimming took 4 bases from V and 1 from J, leaving 8 bases between them. The CDR3 sequence is CASSTTQNTEAFF. CDR3 DNA sequence: TGCGCCAGCAGCACGACTCAGAACACTGAAGCTTTCTTT.

V usage is TRBV7-2 and J usage is TRBJ1-5, with D perhaps TRBD1 (6 bases). The ends were cut back, 2 bases at V and 4 bases at J, with 15 bases in the middle. The V gene's germline CDR1 is SGHTA and CDR2 FQGNSA. The CDR3 is made up of 16 amino acids. The CDR3 loop reads CASSLNRVGSNQPQHF. Here the CDR3 DNA reads TGTGCCAGCAGCTTAAACAGGGTGGGCTCAAATCAGCCCCAGCATTTT.

The J gene is TRBJ1-2, the V gene TRBV10-2, with 9 nucleotides matching TRBD1. The CDR3 runs to 16 residues. The V and J ends lost 6 bases and 0 bases, in that order; junction bases with no gene match: 8. Germline CDR1 WSHSY, CDR2 SAAADI. The CDR3 here is CASRGQGKGANYGYTF. The CDR3 coding sequence is TGCGCCAGCAGGGGACAGGGTAAAGGGGCTAACTATGGCTACACCTTC.

This clone is a singleton in its sample. The J gene is TRBJ1-1, the V gene TRBV6-1; 9 bases agree with TRBD1. V gave up 6 bases and J gave up 4 bases; unmatched junction bases: 3. The germline CDR1 and CDR2 sequences are MNHNS and SASEGT. The CDR3 extends over 13 amino acids. The DNA for the CDR3 is TGTGCCAGCAGGACGGACAGGGGCACTGAAGCTTTCTTT. It yields the protein CASRTDRGTEAFF.

The chain has TRBV19 and TRBJ1-1; D is undetermined. The CDR3 spans 13 residues. Trimming pared 4 bases from V and 0 bases from J, leaving 6 bases between. From germline, CDR1 is LNHDA and CDR2 SQIVND (reference sequence). CDR3 protein: CASSRQMNTEAFF. The CDR3 nucleotides read TGTGCCAGTAGTAGGCAGATGAACACTGAAGCTTTCTTT.

The V and J genes are TRBV27 and TRBJ2-5, with 9 bases matching TRBD2. V lost 3 bases to trimming and J lost 3 bases; unmatched junction nucleotides: 2. Germline CDR1 MNHEY, CDR2 SMNVEV (reference sequence). This CDR3 is built from 14 residues. The CDR3 reads CASSLRGGKETQYF. The CDR3 bases are TGTGCCAGCAGTTTGCGGGGGGGAAAAGAGACCCAGTACTTC.

The chain recombines TRBV6-6 with TRBJ2-7; perhaps TRBD2 as D (5 bases). The CDR3 is made up of 15 amino acids. CDR1 MNHNY and CDR2 SVGAGI come from the germline V gene (reference sequence). Trimming shortened V by 4 bases and J by 1 base, and 14 bases separated the two germline ends. In DNA, the CDR3 is TGTGCCAGCAGTTTCCCCGGACTCCGATCCTACGAGCAGTACTTC. Translation: CASSFPGLRSYEQYF.

V gene TRBV5-4 combines with J gene TRBJ2-7; TRBD1 matches at 7 bases. J lost 1 base, V lost 3 bases, and 4 bases had no gene match. The CDR3 runs 14 residues. CDR1 SGHNT and CDR2 YYREEE come from the germline V gene (reference sequence). CDR3 residues: CASSSQGQSYEQYF. The CDR3 bases are TGTGCCAGCAGCTCGCAGGGACAGTCCTACGAGCAGTACTTC.

This chain joins TRBV6-1 and TRBJ2-3; 12 nucleotides agree with TRBD2. V shed 6 bases and J 6 bases; nucleotides not matched to a gene: 4. Germline V gene lookup returns CDR1 MNHNS and CDR2 SASEGT. The CDR3 is 14 amino acids. The CDR3 loop reads CASRLAGGPDTQYF. CDR3 nucleotide sequence: TGTGCCAGCAGGCTAGCGGGGGGGCCGGATACGCAGTATTTT.